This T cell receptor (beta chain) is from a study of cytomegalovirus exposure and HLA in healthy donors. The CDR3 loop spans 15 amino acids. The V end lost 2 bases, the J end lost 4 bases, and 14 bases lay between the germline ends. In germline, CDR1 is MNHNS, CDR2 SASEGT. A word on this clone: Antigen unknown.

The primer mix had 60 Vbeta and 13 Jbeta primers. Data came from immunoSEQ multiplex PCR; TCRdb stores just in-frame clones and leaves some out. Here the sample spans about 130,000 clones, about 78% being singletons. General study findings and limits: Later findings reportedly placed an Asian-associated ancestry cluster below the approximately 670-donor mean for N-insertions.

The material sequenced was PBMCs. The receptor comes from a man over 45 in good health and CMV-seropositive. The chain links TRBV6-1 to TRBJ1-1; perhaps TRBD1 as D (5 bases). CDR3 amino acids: CASSELGGAATEAFF. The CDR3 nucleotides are TGTGCCAGCAGTGAACTGGGGGGAGCGGCCACTGAAGCTTTCTTT.